These T cell receptor beta chains were read from a single sample in a study of post-analysis software for immune sequencing data. From the PCR reads, TCRdb called clonotypes with MiXCR, one entry per CDR3 protein. The sample lists roughly 570,000 distinct CDR3 sequences, 34% seen once, with about 6% in the top ten. Sequenced: blood. These receptors all stem from a girl younger than 18 with multiple sclerosis. CDR3s include the opening cysteine and the closing phenylalanine or tryptophan. A D gene is named only where the DNA matches it firmly. Size is stated for part of the rows, as once, few or many counts, or as a class when the clone is expanded.

DNA | CDR3 | J | D | V | size
TGCAGTGCCCTAAACGGACCCAGCACAGATACGCAGTATTTT | CSALNGPSTDTQYF | TRBJ2-3 | - | TRBV20-1 | few
TGCAGTGCTAGTCATGGGGGGTCCAACTATGGCTACACCTTC | CSASHGGSNYGYTF | TRBJ1-2 | - | TRBV20-1 | few
TGCAGTGCTAGAGATTATTTGCAAGGCTCCTACAATGAGCAGTTCTTC | CSARDYLQGSYNEQFF | TRBJ2-1 | - | TRBV20-1 | -
TGCAGTGCTAGGGGCGGGGGGCCCTCCTACAATGAGCAGTTCTTC | CSARGGGPSYNEQFF | TRBJ2-1 | TRBD2 | TRBV20-1 | few
TGTGCCAGCAGCTCGGCCAGGGGGTATGGCTACACCTTC | CASSSARGYGYTF | TRBJ1-2 | TRBD1 | TRBV7-9 | once
TGTGCCAGCAGCTTAGTTTGGGAGCCGAATCAGCCCCAGCATTTT | CASSLVWEPNQPQHF | TRBJ1-5 | - | TRBV7-2 | -
TGCGCCAGCAGCTCCCTACAGGCCCCAGATACGCAGTATTTT | CASSSLQAPDTQYF | TRBJ2-3 | - | TRBV5-1 | -
TGTGCCAGCAGTTTATCTCAGTCAGGGTTGAACACTGAAGCTTTCTTT | CASSLSQSGLNTEAFF | TRBJ1-1 | - | TRBV12-3/TRBV12-4 | -
TGCAGCTTCCTCTCCCGCGGGACTAGCGGGGGGGCGGGTTACAATGAGCAGTTCTTC | CSFLSRGTSGGAGYNEQFF | TRBJ2-1 | TRBD2 | TRBV20-1 | few
TGCGCCAGCAGCTTGGGGGGACTAGCGGGGGCATCAGATACGCAGTATTTT | CASSLGGLAGASDTQYF | TRBJ2-3 | TRBD2 | TRBV5-1 | -
TGTGCCAGCAGCTTAGCTTGGTCGGGGGGGACTCAAGAGACCCAGTACTTC | CASSLAWSGGTQETQYF | TRBJ2-5 | TRBD2 | TRBV11-2 | -
TGTGCCAGCAGCTACCGGATGGGGACCCATAGCACAGATACGCAGTATTTT | CASSYRMGTHSTDTQYF | TRBJ2-3 | - | TRBV5-5 | -
TGTGCCACCAGCAGAGCAGGCTACGAGCAGTACTTC | CATSRAGYEQYF | TRBJ2-7 | - | TRBV15 | few
TGTGCCAGCGTATCGAGGGGGCGAAACCTCCATGGCTACACCTTC | CASVSRGRNLHGYTF | TRBJ1-2 | TRBD1 | TRBV12-3/TRBV12-4 | -
TGCGCCAGCAGCTTGGGCCAGTCGGTAGCCGACATTCAGTACTTC | CASSLGQSVADIQYF | TRBJ2-4 | - | TRBV5-1 | few
TGTGCCAGCAGCTGTGGGGACGGGAATGAAAAACTGTTTTTT | CASSCGDGNEKLFF | TRBJ1-4 | - | TRBV7-9 | once
TGTGCCAGCTCCTGGGGGGGGGGAGTTGGCTACACCTTC | CASSWGGGVGYTF | TRBJ1-2 | - | TRBV27 | -
TGTGCCATCAAGACGAGGGGGACAGACTATGGCTACACCTTC | CAIKTRGTDYGYTF | TRBJ1-2 | TRBD1 | TRBV10-3 | -
TGTGCCACTTTTAACGGGATTGAATACACCTTC | CATFNGIEYTF | TRBJ1-2 | - | TRBV6-2/TRBV6-3 | -
TGTGCCAGCAGCCCGAATCTGGGAGCAGGGGGGAATGAAAAACTGTTTTTT | CASSPNLGAGGNEKLFF | TRBJ1-4 | TRBD1 | TRBV7-2 | once
TGTGCCAGCAGCTTGGACAACAGGGCTCTGGGACGGCCCCAGCATTTT | CASSLDNRALGRPQHF | TRBJ1-5 | - | TRBV5-5 | -
TGTGCCAGCAAAGGACAGGCCCCAAACACTGAAGCTTTCTTT | CASKGQAPNTEAFF | TRBJ1-1 | TRBD1 | TRBV2 | few
TGCAGTGCCGAAGGACCCGGAAACACCATATATTTT | CSAEGPGNTIYF | TRBJ1-3 | - | TRBV20-1 | -
TGTGCCAGCAGTACAACCCGGGACAGCCAGTACTTC | CASSTTRDSQYF | TRBJ2-5 | TRBD1 | TRBV28 | few
TGCAGTGCTACTCAAGACTGGTACCAAGAGACCCAGTACTTC | CSATQDWYQETQYF | TRBJ2-5 | - | TRBV20-1 | many
TGTGCCAGCAGCTTAGGGGACAGGGCCGATCAGCCCCAGCATTTT | CASSLGDRADQPQHF | TRBJ1-5 | TRBD1 | TRBV7-9 | -
TGCAGTGCTAGGCTAAGAGAGAGCGGTACTTGGGTCGATACGCAGTATTTT | CSARLRESGTWVDTQYF | TRBJ2-3 | - | TRBV20-1 | few
TGTGCCAGCAGTTACCGCGGGACCCAGGGGGAGACCCAGTACTTC | CASSYRGTQGETQYF | TRBJ2-5 | - | TRBV6-6 | few
TGTGCCAGCAGTTACCCTAGCGGGGGGGTACCAGATACGCAGTATTTT | CASSYPSGGVPDTQYF | TRBJ2-3 | TRBD2 | TRBV6-6 | few
TGTGCCAGCAGTTACTCGTTCCGCGGGGGGGTCGATGAGCAGTTCTTC | CASSYSFRGGVDEQFF | TRBJ2-1 | TRBD2 | TRBV6-2/TRBV6-3 | few
TGTGCCAGCAGGCAGACAGGGACCGTTTATGGCTACACCTTC | CASRQTGTVYGYTF | TRBJ1-2 | TRBD1 | TRBV2 | few
TGTGCCAGCAGTTATGACTTGGTCCCAGATACGCAGTATTTT | CASSYDLVPDTQYF | TRBJ2-3 | - | TRBV6-2/TRBV6-3 | few
TGTGCCAGCGGGGGACAGGGGGCTAACTATGGCTACACCTTC | CASGGQGANYGYTF | TRBJ1-2 | TRBD1 | TRBV2 | -
TGTGCCAGCAGTTTGGGGACAGGGTTGGGTACAGATACGCAGTATTTT | CASSLGTGLGTDTQYF | TRBJ2-3 | TRBD1 | TRBV12-3/TRBV12-4 | -
TGTGCCAGCAGCCCCACAACCCCGGGGACAGGGGGCACCGGGGAGCTGTTTTTT | CASSPTTPGTGGTGELFF | TRBJ2-2 | TRBD1 | TRBV7-3 | many
TGCGCCAGCAGCCAAGAGCGGGACAGGGGAGGCTACACCTTC | CASSQERDRGGYTF | TRBJ1-2 | TRBD1 | TRBV4-1 | few
TGCGCCAGCAGCTTGGAGTTTAGGAACACTGAAGCTTTCTTT | CASSLEFRNTEAFF | TRBJ1-1 | - | TRBV5-1 | -
TGTGCCACCAGTGATACTAGGACAGGGGTGGGGAATGAGCAGTTCTTC | CATSDTRTGVGNEQFF | TRBJ2-1 | TRBD1 | TRBV24-1 | -
TGCGCCAGCAGCTCTCCGGGACAGGGGGAGACCCAGTACTTC | CASSSPGQGETQYF | TRBJ2-5 | TRBD1 | TRBV5-1 | -
TGCAGCACTCGGGGGGCAGTCGAAGAGACCCAGTACTTC | CSTRGAVEETQYF | TRBJ2-5 | - | TRBV29-1 | few
TGCAGTGCTACTGGACAGAGCACAGATACGCAGTATTTT | CSATGQSTDTQYF | TRBJ2-3 | - | TRBV20-1 | -
TGTGCCACCAGCAGAGAGGCAGAATTTAATTCACCCCTCCACTTT | CATSREAEFNSPLHF | TRBJ1-6 | - | TRBV15 | -
TGTGCCAGCAGCTCTGATCTGGCAGGGATAAGGGCAATGAACGAGCAGTACTTC | CASSSDLAGIRAMNEQYF | TRBJ2-7 | - | TRBV5-6 | few
TGTGCCAGCACCTCGCAGCAGGGGTCCTACGAGCAGTACTTC | CASTSQQGSYEQYF | TRBJ2-7 | - | TRBV7-9 | few
TGTGCCAGCAGTGAAGGGGTGACAGGTAATCAGCCCCAGCATTTT | CASSEGVTGNQPQHF | TRBJ1-5 | - | TRBV6-1 | few
TGTGCCAGCAGCTTCGCGGGGGCCCTATCCCCGCAGTATTTT | CASSFAGALSPQYF | TRBJ2-3 | - | TRBV7-9 | few
TGTGCCAGCAGTGGTGGACAGATCCAAGAGACCCAGTACTTC | CASSGGQIQETQYF | TRBJ2-5 | - | TRBV6-5 | few
TGCGCCAGCAGCTCCCCCCAGCGGGGGTACCAAGAGACCCAGTACTTC | CASSSPQRGYQETQYF | TRBJ2-5 | TRBD2 | TRBV5-1 | -
TGTGCCACACGGGGGGAGGCCAAAAACATTCAGTACTTC | CATRGEAKNIQYF | TRBJ2-4 | TRBD2 | TRBV6-6 | few
TGTGCCAACAGCCAAACAGAGCCGGGACTAGCGAGAAGGTCCCAGTACTTC | CANSQTEPGLARRSQYF | TRBJ2-7 | TRBD2 | TRBV3-1 | -
TGTGCCATCAACTCAGGTCGGGGGCGGAATGGCTACACCTTC | CAINSGRGRNGYTF | TRBJ1-2 | - | TRBV10-3 | few
TGTGCCATCACCGCTGGTGGGGCCATGAACACTGAAGCTTTCTTT | CAITAGGAMNTEAFF | TRBJ1-1 | - | TRBV10-3 | -
TGCGCCAGCAGGGAAGGAGCGGACACCGGGGAGCTGTTTTTT | CASREGADTGELFF | TRBJ2-2 | - | TRBV10-2 | -